This T cell receptor beta chain derives from a study of blood T cell repertoires in COVID-19. Across the study: Samples representing acute and convalescent COVID-19 were sourced from the United States, Italy and Spain.

Original analysis: Estimation of nucleated cell counts was performed using reference gene primer amplification. The method was immunoSEQ multiplex PCR; TCRdb's version includes in-frame clones alone and lacks a portion of them. The V and J calls and clone size are taken from that table; D and trimming were inferred from the DNA. Among roughly 190,000 clones listed, 88% were seen once. This clone was seen ten or more times. There are 14 residues in the CDR3. CDR1 and CDR2 from the germline V gene are SGHDT and YYEEEE. J lost 6 bases, V lost 5 bases, and 10 bases had no gene match. The TCR sequence derives from a human donor in a cohort sampled during active COVID-19. The source material was peripheral blood. V is TRBV5-6 and J is TRBJ2-7, with TRBD2 matching 8 bases. The CDR3 nucleotides are TGTGCCAGCAGTCCCACGGGGGGGTGGTTCGAGCAGTACTTC. It specifies CASSPTGGWFEQYF.